Listed here is a single T cell receptor beta chain. This clone was observed a few times. What antigen it recognizes has not been identified. The sample holds no much larger clone one base away, and base qualities are not on file. This sample is drawn from a study of T cells in localized non-small cell lung cancer (dated by TCRdb to the early 2020s). Context from the whole study: The study examined T cell repertoires in roughly 240 patients with early-stage NSCLC and compared tumors with uninvolved tumor-adjacent lungs. The cohort consisted of approximately 240 treatment-naive NSCLC patients whose localized lung tumors had been resected. The mean age of the NSCLC patients was 60 to 85 years, with 130 or so men and around 100 women.

TCR beta CDR3 regions were sequenced from DNA using the immunoSEQ Assay. Per the source publication's procedure: To compute T cell density, TCR beta template counts were normalized to usable DNA, which was estimated by amplifying housekeeping genes. Using the preseqR package, richness was estimated by extrapolating to 120,000 templates for tissue samples and 400,000 templates for PBMC samples. Clonality was defined by subtracting Pielou's evenness from one. Tissue-enriched TCRs were identified by differential abundance testing using productive amino-acid clonotypes, minimum total count 5 and alpha 0.1. The Jaccard Index and the Morisita Overlap Index were used to measure how much the repertoires overlapped between compartments. GLIPH clustered TCR beta CDR3s with public tetramer-defined viral CDR3s; viral motifs required at least three viral sequences plus V-gene enrichment. In its TCRdb copy, this immuneACCESS table keeps in-frame sequences only and misses some clones. Where compared with another copy, unresolved V genes explain less than half of these, and the others have no known cause. The V and J calls and clone size are taken from that table; D and trimming were inferred from the DNA. Here the sample has 960 or so clones; 20% to 30% occur a single time. In total, the top ten clones hold about a tenth of the sample.

Study-wide conclusions, independent of this receptor: Higher blood T cell density associated with longer overall survival, while higher adjacent-lung clonality associated with shorter survival. Uninvolved tumor-adjacent lung showed the highest T cell clonality, higher than tumor, which suggests more focused antigenic responses in the adjacent lung. Since the design was exploratory, TCR variables were selected using unadjusted p-values with no false-discovery rate correction. A median of approximately 57 of the top 100 tumor clones were detected in paired uninvolved adjacent lung, and some 30 of these tumor clones were also found among the top 100 clones of the paired uninvolved adjacent lung. Because multi-region tumor sequencing was not done, intratumor heterogeneity could not be ruled out.

Uninvolved adjacent lung was taken at least 2 cm from the tumor margin and confirmed free of atypia by two independent pathologists. At diagnosis, tumor, uninvolved tumor-adjacent lung and peripheral blood were collected and then preserved as a mix of FFPE and fresh-frozen material. The input for sequencing was normal lung tissue next to the tumor, taken before any cancer treatment. The sequence was collected from a woman aged 40-70 years with stage III squamous cell lung carcinoma.

The DNA reads TGTGCCTGGAGTGAAGAGGTCCCCCAAGAGACCCAGTACTTC. This translates into CAWSEEVPQETQYF. The chain uses TRBV30 and TRBJ2-5; the D gene is unclear. Including cysteine and phenylalanine, the CDR3 has 14 amino acids. Just the 42-base CDR3 DNA is kept, in frame starting at base 1. Taken from the germline V gene (reference sequence), the CDR1 and CDR2 loops are GTSNPN and SVGIG. V is pared back by 1 base and J by 1 base, with 10 bases lying between the germline termini.